These 8 T cell receptor beta chains originate from one sample sequenced in a study of radiotherapy plus CTLA-4 blockade in lung cancer. Assay used: immunoSEQ multiplex PCR; TCRdb lists only in-frame clones, some missing. The profile covers more than 90,000 clones, with roughly four fifths appearing a single time and roughly a quarter taken by the ten largest. Sample: peripheral blood, taken from a patient treated with radiotherapy plus ipilimumab. Source of these receptors: a human donor with non-small cell lung cancer that progressed on radiotherapy plus ipilimumab.

The chain links TRBV30 to TRBJ1-1; D perhaps matches TRBD1 (6 bases). Germline assignment: CDR1 GTSNPN and CDR2 SVGIG (reference sequence). Trimming removed 0 bases at V and 3 bases at J, with 11 bases between. This CDR3 is 14 amino acids long. The CDR3 DNA is TGTGCCTGGAGTGTCAACAGGGTTGACACTGAAGCTTTCTTT. Encoded protein: CAWSVNRVDTEAFF.

The gene calls are TRBV15 and TRBJ1-2; D gene ambiguous. The CDR3 runs to 14 residues. Germline V gene data show CDR1 as LNHNV and CDR2 as YYDKDF (reference sequence). The V end was cut by 1 base, the J end by 4 bases, with 10 bases between. The CDR3 nucleotides read TGTGCCACCAGCAGAGTAGGATTTGTCTATGGCTACACCTTC. This gives the protein CATSRVGFVYGYTF.

There are a few counts of this clone. The V gene is TRBV6-6, the J gene TRBJ1-1, with D perhaps TRBD1 (5 bases). Germline V CDR1 and CDR2: MNHNY, SVGAGI (reference sequence). The V and J ends lost 9 bases and 7 bases respectively, with 24 bases between them. CDR3 length equals 15 residues. The CDR3 loop is CASIPVNGGEFEAFF. The DNA for the CDR3 is TGTGCCAGTATTCCTGTAAACGGGGGGGAATTTGAAGCTTTCTTT.

The rearrangement links TRBV27 to TRBJ1-2; a weak D match, TRBD1 (5 bases). Germline V gene lookup returns CDR1 MNHEY and CDR2 SMNVEV (reference sequence). V was shortened by 10 bases and J by 0 bases, with 12 bases between the two germline ends. This CDR3 is 13 amino acids long. The CDR3 DNA is TGTGCCACCACAGACAGTTCTAACTATGGCTACACCTTC. Encoded protein: CATTDSSNYGYTF.

This clone turned up a few times. The chain joins TRBV5-4 to TRBJ2-1; 15 bases line up with TRBD2. The germline V gene has CDR1 SGHNT and CDR2 YYREEE (reference sequence). The CDR3 length is 16 residues. J gave up 7 bases and V 4 bases, and 6 bases lay outside the gene matches. The DNA of the CDR3 is TGTGCCAGCAGCGTGCCGGGACTAGCGGGAGGTAATGAGCAGTTCTTC. Protein: CASSVPGLAGGNEQFF.

The V and J genes are TRBV7-9 and TRBJ1-2, with TRBD1 identical over 12 bases. The CDR3 spans 15 residues. The V segment lost 5 bases and the J segment 8 bases; nucleotides outside the gene matches: 9. Germline CDR1 is SEHNR and CDR2 is FQNEAQ (reference sequence). CDR3 in amino acids: CASSGPGQGAGGYTF. The DNA of the CDR3 is TGTGCCAGCAGCGGGCCGGGACAGGGGGCGGGAGGCTACACCTTC.

This sequence joins TRBV5-6 and TRBJ2-7; TRBD2 agrees at 10 bases. V lost 1 base, J lost 6 bases, and 10 bases stayed unmatched. CDR1 and CDR2 from the germline V gene are SGHDT and YYEEEE. CDR3 size: 16 residues. CDR3: CASSLLAGGSLREQYF. As DNA, the CDR3 is TGTGCCAGCAGCTTGTTAGCGGGAGGTTCCCTACGCGAGCAGTACTTC.

This clone turned up a few times. The chain uses TRBV6-1 and TRBJ1-5, with D possibly matching TRBD1 (6 bases). This CDR3 spans 14 amino acids. Trimming left V 7 bases short and J 10 bases short, with 20 bases between. Looked up from germline, CDR1 is MNHNS and CDR2 is SASEGT. Here the CDR3 reads CASKTGTLGEPQHF. The CDR3, as DNA: TGTGCCAGCAAAACAGGGACCCTCGGTGAACCCCAGCATTTT.